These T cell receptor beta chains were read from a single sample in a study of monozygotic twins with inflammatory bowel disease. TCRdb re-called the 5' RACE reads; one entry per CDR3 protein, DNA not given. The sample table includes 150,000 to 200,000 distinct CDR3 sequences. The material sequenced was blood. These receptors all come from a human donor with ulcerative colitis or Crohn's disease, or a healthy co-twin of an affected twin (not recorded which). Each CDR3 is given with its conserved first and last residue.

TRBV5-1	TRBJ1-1	CASRHYFRGPNTEAFF
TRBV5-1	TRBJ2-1	CASSSETANNEQFF
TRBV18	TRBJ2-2	CASSPGDITGELFF
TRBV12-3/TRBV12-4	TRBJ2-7	CASSRGLLYEQYF
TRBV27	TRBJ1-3	CASSLASGNTIYF
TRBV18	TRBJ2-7	CASSPGTGIRYEQYF
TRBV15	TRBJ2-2	CATSARTGDRELFF
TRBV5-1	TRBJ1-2	CASSGQGDGYTF
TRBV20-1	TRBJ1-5	CSARSTWEGNQPQHF
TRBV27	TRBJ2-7	CASSSSGSPSYEQYF
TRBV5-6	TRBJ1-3	CASSSGQLGNTIYF
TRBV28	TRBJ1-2	CASSSGTGGWYGYTF
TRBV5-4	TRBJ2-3	CASSLRQGVDTQYF
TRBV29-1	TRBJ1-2	CSVEVRDRHLGVYGYTF
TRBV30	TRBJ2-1	CAWRGLDLEQFF
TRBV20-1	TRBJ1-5	CSARAGQPQHF
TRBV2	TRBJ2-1	CASKGGTLDNEQFF
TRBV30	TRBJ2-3	CAWSEGTNTDTQYF
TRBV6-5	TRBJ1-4	CASSYSGMGEKLFF
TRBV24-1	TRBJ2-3	CATSDLGLAGDTDTQYF
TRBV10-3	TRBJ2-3	CAISESRNTDTQYF
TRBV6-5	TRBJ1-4	CASSYSRGFRAPNEKLFF
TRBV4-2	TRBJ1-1	CASSQDGAGRTEAFF
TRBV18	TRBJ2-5	CASSPRSQHQETQYF
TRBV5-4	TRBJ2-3	CASSRDARHSSTDTQYF
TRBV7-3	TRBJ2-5	CASSPQGPQETQYF
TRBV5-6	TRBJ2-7	CASSLPYKAYEQYF
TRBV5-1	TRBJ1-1	CASSHGTGLSFF
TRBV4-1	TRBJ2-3	CASSPSLAGNTDTQYF
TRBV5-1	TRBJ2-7	CASSSSTVSYEQYF
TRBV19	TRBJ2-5	CASSTGDGFGETQYF
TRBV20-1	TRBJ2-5	CSARRPLAAVGETQYF
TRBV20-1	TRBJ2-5	CSAPRLRSGETQYF
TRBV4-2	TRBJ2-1	CASSRSGGAENEQFF
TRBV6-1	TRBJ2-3	CASEAASTDTQYF
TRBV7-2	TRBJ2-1	CASRPVGTPTDNEQFF
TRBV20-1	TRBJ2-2	CSARDRRRGGQGGGELFF
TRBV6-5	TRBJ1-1	CASSYQGRFTVNTEAFF
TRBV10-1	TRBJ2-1	CASSAGLGRQFF
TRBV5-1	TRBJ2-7	CASSSTLGEQYF
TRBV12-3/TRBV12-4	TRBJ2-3	CASSFQLGSDTQYF
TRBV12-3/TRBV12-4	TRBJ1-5	CASTVQSGQNNQPQHF